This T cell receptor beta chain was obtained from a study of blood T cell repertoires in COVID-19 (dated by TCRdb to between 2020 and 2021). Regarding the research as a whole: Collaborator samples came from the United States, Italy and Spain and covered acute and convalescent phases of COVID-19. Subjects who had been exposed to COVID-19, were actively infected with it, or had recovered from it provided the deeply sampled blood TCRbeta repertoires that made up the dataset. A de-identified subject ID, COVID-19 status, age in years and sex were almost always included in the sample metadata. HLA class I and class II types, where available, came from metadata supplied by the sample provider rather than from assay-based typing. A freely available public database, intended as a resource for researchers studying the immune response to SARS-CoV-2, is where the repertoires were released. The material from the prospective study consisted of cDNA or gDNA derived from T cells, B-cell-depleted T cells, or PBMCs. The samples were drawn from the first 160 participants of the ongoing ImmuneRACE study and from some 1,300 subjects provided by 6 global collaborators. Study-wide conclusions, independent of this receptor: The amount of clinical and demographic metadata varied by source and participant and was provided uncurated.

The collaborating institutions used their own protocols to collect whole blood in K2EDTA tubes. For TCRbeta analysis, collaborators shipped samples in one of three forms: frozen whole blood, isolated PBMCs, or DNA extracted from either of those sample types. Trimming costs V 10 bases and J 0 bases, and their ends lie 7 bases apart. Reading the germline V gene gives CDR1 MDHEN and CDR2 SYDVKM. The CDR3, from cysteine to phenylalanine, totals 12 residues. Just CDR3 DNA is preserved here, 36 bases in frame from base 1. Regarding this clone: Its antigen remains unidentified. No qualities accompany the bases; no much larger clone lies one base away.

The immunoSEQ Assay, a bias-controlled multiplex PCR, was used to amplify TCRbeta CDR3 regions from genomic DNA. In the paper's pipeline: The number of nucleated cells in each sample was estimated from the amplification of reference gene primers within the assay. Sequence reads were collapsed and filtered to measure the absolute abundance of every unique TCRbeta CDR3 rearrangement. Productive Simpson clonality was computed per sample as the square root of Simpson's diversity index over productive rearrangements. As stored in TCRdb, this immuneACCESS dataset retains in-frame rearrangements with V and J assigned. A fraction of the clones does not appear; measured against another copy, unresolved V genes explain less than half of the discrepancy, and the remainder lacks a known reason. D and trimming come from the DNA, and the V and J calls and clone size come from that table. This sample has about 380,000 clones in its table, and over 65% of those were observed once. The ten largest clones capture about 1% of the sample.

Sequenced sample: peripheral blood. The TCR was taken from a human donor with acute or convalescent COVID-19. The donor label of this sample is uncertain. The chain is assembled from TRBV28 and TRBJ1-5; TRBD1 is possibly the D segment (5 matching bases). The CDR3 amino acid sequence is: CATTGSNQPQHF. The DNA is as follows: TGTGCCACCACAGGTAGCAATCAGCCCCAGCATTTT.